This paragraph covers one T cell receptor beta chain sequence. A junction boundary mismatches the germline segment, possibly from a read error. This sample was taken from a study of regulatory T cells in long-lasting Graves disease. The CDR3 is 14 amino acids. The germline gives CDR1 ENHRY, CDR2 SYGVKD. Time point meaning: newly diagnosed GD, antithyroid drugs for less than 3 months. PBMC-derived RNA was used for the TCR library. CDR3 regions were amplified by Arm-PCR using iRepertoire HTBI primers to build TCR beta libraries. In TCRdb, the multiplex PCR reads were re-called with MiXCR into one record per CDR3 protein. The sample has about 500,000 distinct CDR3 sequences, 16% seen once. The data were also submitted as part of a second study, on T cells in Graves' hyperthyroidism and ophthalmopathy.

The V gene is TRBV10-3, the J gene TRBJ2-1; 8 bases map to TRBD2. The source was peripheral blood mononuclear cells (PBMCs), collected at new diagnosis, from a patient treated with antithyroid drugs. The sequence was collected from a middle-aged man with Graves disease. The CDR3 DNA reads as TGTGCCTTCAGTGAGGCTAGCGGGTGGCATGAGCAGTTCTTC. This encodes CAFSEASGWHEQFF.